The rows below give T cell receptor beta chains drawn from one sample of a study of cytotoxic CD8 clonotypes in ibrutinib-treated CLL. Only in-frame clones appear in the TCRdb table, and some are missing; sequencing was by immunoSEQ multiplex PCR. The sample has under 200,000 clones, under 85% seen once. The sample was PBMCs, taken after 24 months of ibrutinib treatment. The origin of the receptors is a human donor with chronic lymphocytic leukemia. Each CDR3 is given with its conserved first and last residue. D genes are given only for firm matches. Clone size is not always given. Where it is, it says once, few, many or a class for expanded clones.

d_gene: TRBD1; abundance: few; v_gene: TRBV30; j_gene: TRBJ1-2; CDR3aa: CALTGGADYGYTF; CDR3nt: TGTGCCTTGACAGGGGGAGCGGACTATGGCTACACCTTC
d_gene: NA; abundance: once; v_gene: TRBV7-3; j_gene: TRBJ2-6; CDR3aa: CASSLSSSGANVLTF; CDR3nt: TGTGCCAGCAGCTTAAGTTCCTCTGGGGCCAACGTCCTGACTTTC
d_gene: NA; abundance: NA; v_gene: TRBV29-1; j_gene: TRBJ1-3; CDR3aa: CSVEDPSGVGNTIYF; CDR3nt: TGCAGCGTTGAAGATCCGTCAGGGGTTGGAAACACCATATATTTT
d_gene: NA; abundance: NA; v_gene: TRBV7-9; j_gene: TRBJ1-1; CDR3aa: CASSWTGGEDTEAFF; CDR3nt: TGTGCCAGCAGCTGGACCGGGGGAGAGGACACTGAAGCTTTCTTT
d_gene: TRBD1; abundance: NA; v_gene: TRBV16; j_gene: TRBJ1-5; CDR3aa: CASSQGTGPNQPQHF; CDR3nt: TGTGCCAGCAGCCAGGGGACAGGCCCCAATCAGCCCCAGCATTTT
d_gene: NA; abundance: NA; v_gene: TRBV6-5; j_gene: TRBJ2-5; CDR3aa: CASSLRQGQETQYF; CDR3nt: TGTGCCAGCAGCCTGAGGCAGGGCCAAGAGACCCAGTACTTC
d_gene: NA; abundance: NA; v_gene: TRBV29-1; j_gene: TRBJ2-5; CDR3aa: CSVDRSEQETQYF; CDR3nt: TGCAGCGTTGATCGATCAGAACAAGAGACCCAGTACTTC
d_gene: NA; abundance: NA; v_gene: TRBV19; j_gene: TRBJ1-4; CDR3aa: CASSKREPTNEKLFF; CDR3nt: TGTGCCAGTAGTAAGAGGGAACCAACTAATGAAAAACTGTTTTTT
d_gene: TRBD2; abundance: NA; v_gene: TRBV30; j_gene: TRBJ2-7; CDR3aa: CAWSWTSGSYEQYF; CDR3nt: TGTGCCTGGAGCTGGACTAGCGGGAGCTACGAGCAGTACTTC
d_gene: TRBD1; abundance: NA; v_gene: TRBV11-2; j_gene: TRBJ1-6; CDR3aa: CASTHRGQRPLHF; CDR3nt: TGTGCCAGCACACACAGGGGTCAAAGACCCCTCCACTTT
d_gene: TRBD1; abundance: NA; v_gene: TRBV6-6; j_gene: TRBJ2-7; CDR3aa: CASSYPGQGALEQYF; CDR3nt: TGTGCCAGCAGTTACCCCGGACAGGGGGCGCTGGAGCAGTACTTC
d_gene: TRBD1; abundance: NA; v_gene: TRBV7-2; j_gene: TRBJ2-7; CDR3aa: CASSPALGTGGEQYF; CDR3nt: TGTGCCAGCAGTCCAGCCTTGGGGACAGGGGGCGAGCAGTACTTC
d_gene: NA; abundance: NA; v_gene: TRBV5-1; j_gene: TRBJ1-2; CDR3aa: CASSLAPGNGYTF; CDR3nt: TGCGCCAGCAGCTTGGCTCCGGGGAATGGCTACACCTTC
d_gene: NA; abundance: NA; v_gene: TRBV30; j_gene: TRBJ2-1; CDR3aa: CAWSRGNNEQFF; CDR3nt: TGTGCCTGGAGTAGGGGCAACAATGAGCAGTTCTTC
d_gene: TRBD1; abundance: NA; v_gene: TRBV6-1; j_gene: TRBJ2-7; CDR3aa: CATAGQGMSSYEQYF; CDR3nt: TGTGCCACCGCGGGACAGGGAATGAGCTCCTACGAGCAGTACTTC
d_gene: NA; abundance: NA; v_gene: TRBV27; j_gene: TRBJ1-2; CDR3aa: CASSFVPSRSYGYTF; CDR3nt: TGTGCCAGCAGTTTCGTCCCCTCGCGCTCCTATGGCTACACCTTC
d_gene: NA; abundance: few; v_gene: TRBV4-2; j_gene: TRBJ1-5; CDR3aa: CASSQDNNQPQHF; CDR3nt: TGTGCCAGCAGCCAAGATAACAATCAGCCCCAGCATTTT
d_gene: NA; abundance: NA; v_gene: TRBV27; j_gene: TRBJ2-2; CDR3aa: CASSLSPDTGELFF; CDR3nt: TGTGCCAGCAGTTTATCGCCAGACACCGGGGAGCTGTTTTTT
d_gene: TRBD2; abundance: NA; v_gene: TRBV6-1; j_gene: TRBJ2-7; CDR3aa: CASTTSARYEQYF; CDR3nt: TGTGCCAGCACGACTAGCGCTAGATACGAGCAGTACTTC
d_gene: NA; abundance: few; v_gene: TRBV2; j_gene: TRBJ1-2; CDR3aa: CASSEARGDGYTF; CDR3nt: TGTGCCAGCAGTGAAGCGAGGGGCGATGGCTACACCTTC
d_gene: NA; abundance: NA; v_gene: TRBV2; j_gene: TRBJ1-5; CDR3aa: CASSDGASNQPQHF; CDR3nt: TGTGCCAGCAGTGATGGGGCAAGCAATCAGCCCCAGCATTTT
d_gene: TRBD1; abundance: once; v_gene: TRBV7-2; j_gene: TRBJ1-1; CDR3aa: CASSLSVGRGLEAFF; CDR3nt: TGTGCCAGCAGCTTAAGCGTTGGCAGGGGGCTTGAAGCTTTCTTT
d_gene: NA; abundance: once; v_gene: TRBV4-1; j_gene: TRBJ1-3; CDR3aa: CASSQPIGRGSGNTIYF; CDR3nt: TGCGCCAGCAGCCAACCCATCGGACGCGGCTCTGGAAACACCATATATTTT